The next 32 T cell receptor beta chains were all read from a single sample in a study of blood T cell repertoires in COVID-19. The protocol was immunoSEQ multiplex PCR, while the TCRdb copy is restricted to in-frame clones and leaves out a portion. This sample has roughly 75,000 clones, with 90% found just once. Sequenced input: peripheral blood. The source of these receptors is a human donor in a cohort sampled during active COVID-19.

The J gene is TRBJ1-2, the V gene TRBV29-1, with D tentatively TRBD1 (5 bases). The CDR3 length is 14 residues. V lost 0 bases to trimming and J lost 6 bases, with 14 bases between them. The germline V gene encodes CDR1 SQVTM and CDR2 ANQGSEA. CDR3 sequence reads: CSVEEVSGQNGYTF. The CDR3 DNA reads TGCAGCGTTGAAGAGGTCTCAGGGCAGAATGGCTACACCTTC.

The rearrangement links TRBV5-1 to TRBJ2-7; 12 bases fit TRBD1. The CDR3 loop spans 16 amino acids. V shed 0 bases, J shed 5 bases, and the junction held 6 bases outside the gene matches. In germline, CDR1 is SGHRS, CDR2 YFSETQ. The CDR3 is CASSLGTGTGGDEQYF. The CDR3 region has the DNA TGCGCCAGCAGCTTGGGGACCGGGACAGGGGGCGACGAGCAGTACTTC.

This clone was seen just once. CDR3 sequence reads: CASRLAGDNEQFF. The CDR3 DNA sequence: TGTGCCAGCAGGCTAGCGGGGGACAATGAGCAGTTCTTC. The rearrangement joins TRBV6-5 to TRBJ2-1; 10 nucleotides match TRBD2. Germline CDR1 and CDR2: MNHEY and SVGAGI. With 6 bases clipped from V and 5 bases from J, the junction kept 1 base outside the gene matches. The CDR3 loop spans 13 amino acids.

The chain recombines TRBV7-9 with TRBJ1-2; TRBD1 agrees at 7 bases. This CDR3 contains 14 residues. Germline V gives CDR1 SEHNR, CDR2 FQNEAQ (reference sequence). Trimming at V came to 3 bases and at J to 7 bases, leaving 8 bases not matched to a gene. The CDR3 nucleotides read TGTGCCAGCAGCTTTTCGGACAGGACGGGTGGCTACACCTTC. It translates to CASSFSDRTGGYTF. Complete variable domain (other parts from reference TRBV7-9 and TRBJ1-2): DTGVSQNPRHKITKRGQNVTFRCDPISEHNRLYWYRQTLGQGPEFLTYFQNEAQLEKSRLLSDRFSAERPKGSFSTLEIQRTEQGDSAMYLCASSFSDRTGGYTFGSGTRLTVV.

This chain joins TRBV4-2 and TRBJ2-2; 7 bases are shared with TRBD2. This CDR3 contains 17 residues. V trimming: 0 bases; J trimming: 4 bases; junction bases outside the gene matches: 8. Germline CDR1 reads LGHNA; CDR2 reads YNFKEQ. The chain's CDR3 is CASSQDLGGRSTGELFF. The DNA for the CDR3 is TGTGCCAGCAGCCAAGATCTCGGGGGGAGGAGCACCGGGGAGCTGTTTTTT.

V is TRBV3-1 (or the pseudogene TRBV3-2) and J is TRBJ2-5, with TRBD2 matching over 9 bases. The germline V gene has CDR1 LGHDT and CDR2 YNNKEL (reference sequence). The V and J ends lost 0 bases and 5 bases, in that order; junction bases with no gene match: 1. The CDR3 has 14 residues. CDR3 nucleotides: TGTGCCAGCAGCCAAGATGCGGGAGGGGAGACCCAGTACTTC. Translation gives CASSQDAGGETQYF.

The rearrangement uses TRBV30 and TRBJ1-2; D is perhaps TRBD1 (5 bases). CDR3 length: 15 residues. V was pared by 6 bases and J by 7 bases, with 24 bases between. Germline V gene data show CDR1 as GTSNPN and CDR2 as SVGIG (reference sequence). As DNA, the CDR3 is TGTGCCTGTTCCCCTTTGGGCAGGGATTCGGCTGGCTACACCTTC. The encoded protein is CACSPLGRDSAGYTF. The full variable domain, its missing parts supplied by reference TRBV30 and TRBJ1-2, is SQTIHQWPATLVQPVGSPLSLECTVEGTSNPNLYWYRQAAGRGLQLLFYSVGIGQISSEVPQNLSASRPQDRQFILSSKKLLLSDSGFYLCACSPLGRDSAGYTFGSGTRLTVV.

The DNA for the CDR3 is TGTGCCAGCAGCCGCACAGGGGGCGCGTTTGGCTACACCTTC. Protein: CASSRTGGAFGYTF. The chain couples TRBV11-2 to TRBJ1-2; 9 nucleotides agree with TRBD1. The J segment lost 7 bases and the V segment lost 5 bases, leaving 8 bases of the junction unmatched. Germline CDR1 reads SGHAT; CDR2 reads FQNNGV. The CDR3 is made up of 14 amino acids.

About this clone: Within the sample, other DNA sequences also encode this same CDR3. The J gene is TRBJ2-3, the V gene TRBV2; 8 bases agree with TRBD2. Trimming cost V 0 bases and J 2 bases; bases outside gene matches: 1. CDR1 is SNHLY and CDR2 is FYNNEI in the germline V gene. CDR3 size: 15 residues. DNA of the CDR3: TGTGCCAGCAGTGAAGCTAGCGGGGTCACAGATACGCAGTATTTT. The encoded protein is CASSEASGVTDTQYF.

This clone was picked up one time. The rearrangement uses TRBV29-1 and TRBJ2-1; 8 positions agree with TRBD2. There are 13 residues in the CDR3. With 0 bases clipped from V and 15 bases from J, the junction kept 10 bases outside the gene matches. From germline, CDR1 is SQVTM and CDR2 ANQGSEA. The CDR3 DNA sequence: TGCAGCGTTGAAGATGAACGGGGGGGCAGGTCGTTCTTC. As protein: CSVEDERGGRSFF.

As regards this clone: Different DNA sequences within this sample yield the same CDR3. The chain joins TRBV5-1 to TRBJ2-1; the match to TRBD1 covers 9 bases. Germline CDR1 is SGHRS and CDR2 is YFSETQ. The CDR3 contains 15 residues. With V trimmed by 3 bases and J by 1 base, 2 bases remained unmatched. CDR3 loop: CASSSGQGSYNEQFF. The CDR3 coding sequence is TGCGCCAGCAGCTCCGGACAGGGGTCCTACAATGAGCAGTTCTTC.

This sequence joins TRBV7-2 and TRBJ2-6; D is undetermined. Trimming cost V 0 bases and J 0 bases, with 9 bases left between them. This CDR3 is 17 amino acids long. Germline CDR1 reads SGHTA; CDR2 reads FQGNSA. The CDR3 sequence is CASSLALQPSGANVLTF. The CDR3 DNA reads as TGTGCCAGCAGCTTAGCGCTACAGCCCTCTGGGGCCAACGTCCTGACTTTC. Using reference TRBV7-2 and TRBJ2-6 for the parts outside the CDR3, the full variable domain is GAGVSQSPSNKVTEKGKDVELRCDPISGHTALYWYRQSLGQGLEFLIYFQGNSAPDKSGLPSDRFSAERTGGSVSTLTIQRTQQEDSAVYLCASSLALQPSGANVLTFGAGSRLTVL.

V and J are TRBV12-3 or TRBV12-4 and TRBJ1-2; D might be TRBD1 (6 bases). Trimming cost V 6 bases and J 7 bases, with 12 bases left between them. The CDR3 is made up of 12 amino acids. The CDR3 here is CASRILGGGYTF. The DNA of the CDR3 is TGTGCCAGCAGGATCCTAGGGGGTGGCTACACCTTC.

The V gene is TRBV9, the J gene TRBJ2-7, with 8 bases identical to TRBD2. The CDR3 extends over 18 amino acids. Germline V CDR1 and CDR2: SGDLS, YYNGEE. Trimming cost V 2 bases and J 2 bases; bases outside gene matches: 15. The CDR3 reads CASSVGGDTDPLAYEQYF. The CDR3 DNA follows: TGTGCCAGCAGCGTCGGGGGGGATACCGATCCCTTGGCCTACGAGCAGTACTTC.

The chain links TRBV7-2 to TRBJ2-1; D might be TRBD2 (7 bases). The CDR3 runs 14 residues. CDR1 is SGHTA, CDR2 FQGNSA, per germline. The V gene lost 5 bases and the J gene lost 5 bases, with 13 bases spanning the gap. The CDR3 DNA reads TGTGCCAGCAGCGCGGGGGCTGGAAACAATGAGCAGTTCTTC. It specifies CASSAGAGNNEQFF. Looking up the rest from reference TRBV7-2 and TRBJ2-1 gives the full variable domain: GAGVSQSPSNKVTEKGKDVELRCDPISGHTALYWYRQSLGQGLEFLIYFQGNSAPDKSGLPSDRFSAERTGGSVSTLTIQRTQQEDSAVYLCASSAGAGNNEQFFGPGTRLTVL.

This clone was detected once. The chain combines TRBV9 with TRBJ1-2, with TRBD1 matching 10 bases. This CDR3 is 13 amino acids long. Germline CDR1 and CDR2: SGDLS and YYNGEE. V was clipped by 3 bases and J by 14 bases; unmatched bases: 10. Here the CDR3 reads CASSADGKGQGTF. CDR3 in DNA: TGTGCCAGCAGCGCCGACGGTAAGGGACAGGGGACCTTC.

The chain employs TRBV18 and TRBJ2-2; tentatively, D is TRBD1 (5 bases). Trimming shortened V by 4 bases and J by 4 bases, and 7 bases separated the two germline ends. CDR1 is KGHSH and CDR2 is LQKENI in the germline V gene. The CDR3 is made up of 13 amino acids. CDR3 protein: CASSQGPTGELFF. Written as DNA, the CDR3 is TGTGCCAGCTCACAGGGGCCCACCGGGGAGCTGTTTTTT.

J is TRBJ1-4 and V is TRBV5-6; 10 nucleotides agree with TRBD1. V dropped 0 bases and J dropped 7; count of bases not matched to a gene: 3. Germline lookup yields CDR1 SGHDT and CDR2 YYEEEE. The CDR3 is 15 amino acids. The chain's CDR3 is CASSLGQGAGEKLFF. The CDR3 nucleotides are TGTGCCAGCAGCTTGGGACAGGGGGCGGGTGAAAAACTGTTTTTT.

The chain joins TRBV7-8 to TRBJ1-4; 9 positions match TRBD1. The V and J ends lost 7 bases and 8 bases, in that order; junction bases with no gene match: 14. Looked up from germline, CDR1 is SGHVS and CDR2 is FQNEAQ. The CDR3 consists of 16 residues. Here the CDR3 DNA reads TGTGCCAGCACGCCACGTACCGGGACAGGGACCGAAAAACTGTTTTTT. It encodes CASTPRTGTGTEKLFF. Based on the CDR3 plus reference TRBV7-8 and TRBJ1-4, the full variable domain is GAGVSQSPRYKVAKRGQDVALRCDPISGHVSLFWYQQALGQGPEFLTYFQNEAQLDKSGLPSDRFFAERPEGSVSTLKIQRTQQEDSAVYLCASTPRTGTGTEKLFFGSGTQLSVL.

The rearrangement uses TRBV9 and TRBJ2-1, with TRBD1 as a possible D gene (5 bases). The germline V gene encodes CDR1 SGDLS and CDR2 YYNGEE. This CDR3 region has 15 residues. The V end lost 0 bases, the J end lost 3 bases, and 10 bases lay between the germline ends. The DNA for the CDR3 is TGTGCCAGCAGCGTAGGGAACAGGAACTACAATGAGCAGTTCTTC. Protein sequence: CASSVGNRNYNEQFF.

This sequence joins TRBV5-6 and TRBJ1-1; D perhaps matches TRBD1 (5 bases). Per the germline V gene, CDR1 is SGHDT and CDR2 is YYEEEE. This CDR3 comprises 19 residues. The V end was cut by 1 base, the J end by 4 bases, with 26 bases between. The CDR3 here is CASSLRVGSGLLVGTEAFF. The CDR3 DNA reads as TGTGCCAGCAGCTTGCGGGTCGGGTCAGGGTTGTTGGTAGGCACTGAAGCTTTCTTT.

The rearrangement links TRBV4-1 to TRBJ2-7; D remains unclear. Germline-derived CDR1 and CDR2 are MGHRA and YSYEKL. With 4 bases removed from V and 6 bases from J, the gap between germline ends came to 10 bases. The CDR3 has 12 amino acids. The CDR3 DNA reads as TGCGCCAGCAGCCGCCCCGGTCCCGAGCAGTACTTC. Translated: CASSRPGPEQYF.

V is TRBV19 and J is TRBJ1-5; TRBD1 might be the D (6 bases). This CDR3 is built from 15 residues. The germline CDR1 and CDR2 sequences are LNHDA and SQIVND (reference sequence). Trimming cost V 5 bases and J 0 bases, with 11 bases left between them. The CDR3 nucleotides read TGTGCCAGTAGTTGGGGGCTCGATAGCAATCAGCCCCAGCATTTT. Encoded protein: CASSWGLDSNQPQHF.

The genes are TRBV3-1 (or the pseudogene TRBV3-2) and TRBJ2-3, with D perhaps matching TRBD1 (5 bases). CDR1 LGHDT and CDR2 YNNKEL come from the germline V gene (reference sequence). The CDR3 has 13 amino acids. The V end was cut by 4 bases, the J end by 1 base, with 6 bases between. In DNA, the CDR3 is TGTGCCAGCAGCCCCAGGGGCACAGATACGCAGTATTTT. Encoded protein: CASSPRGTDTQYF.

V usage is TRBV2 and J usage is TRBJ2-5, with TRBD1 as a possible D gene (8 bases). Between the trimmed V and J ends, which lost 7 bases and 5 bases, there was a span of 17 bases. The V gene's germline CDR1 is SNHLY and CDR2 FYNNEI. The CDR3 has 14 residues. The CDR3 sequence is CASTGEGQAETQYF. The CDR3 DNA is TGTGCCAGCACCGGGGAGGGACAGGCGGAGACCCAGTACTTC.

The chain is built from TRBV18 and TRBJ2-6, with no clear D. Between the trimmed V and J ends, which lost 2 bases and 0 bases, there was a span of 8 bases. The CDR3 has 16 amino acids. In germline, CDR1 is KGHSH, CDR2 LQKENI. The CDR3 spells CASSPEASSGANVLTF. The CDR3 coding sequence is TGTGCCAGCTCACCAGAGGCAAGCTCTGGGGCCAACGTCCTGACTTTC.

The chain joins TRBV6-1 to TRBJ2-5, with a weak D call TRBD2 (6 bases). The CDR3 is 14 residues long. With 3 bases removed from V and 6 bases from J, the gap between germline ends came to 14 bases. Germline CDR1 MNHNS, CDR2 SASEGT. As DNA, the CDR3 is TGTGCCAGCAGTGAGGCGGGGAACTCGAAGACCCAGTACTTC. As protein: CASSEAGNSKTQYF.

The chain joins TRBV3-1 (or the pseudogene TRBV3-2) to TRBJ2-7; a weak D match, TRBD1 (6 bases). The CDR3 has 14 amino acids. CDR1 is LGHDT, CDR2 YNNKEL, per germline (reference sequence). V dropped 1 base and J dropped 5 bases, with 12 bases sitting between them. CDR3 DNA sequence: TGTGCCAGCAGCCAAGTTTATGGGGGCGACGAGCAGTACTTC. Its translation: CASSQVYGGDEQYF.

This clone was seen only a few times. The chain joins TRBV6-5 to TRBJ1-4, with D maybe TRBD1 (6 bases). The CDR3 contains 14 residues. V lost 6 bases and J lost 7, with 15 bases in between. Germline V gene data show CDR1 as MNHEY and CDR2 as SVGAGI. CDR3: CASSPGGGSEKLFF. In DNA form, the CDR3 reads TGTGCCAGCAGCCCGGGAGGGGGAAGTGAAAAACTGTTTTTT.

V usage is TRBV24-1 and J usage is TRBJ1-2; the match to TRBD1 covers 12 bases. The CDR3 is made up of 16 amino acids. Unmatched junction bases numbered 12, after V lost 7 bases and J lost 7 bases. Germline V lookup: CDR1 KGHDR, CDR2 SFDVKD. For the CDR3, the DNA is TGTGCCACCAGCCCCCGGGACAGGGGGCCGGTGATTGGCTACACCTTC. Its translation is CATSPRDRGPVIGYTF.

The chain links TRBV6-2 or TRBV6-3 to TRBJ2-1; 8 bases fit TRBD2. V dropped 5 bases and J dropped 10; count of bases not matched to a gene: 13. The CDR3 totals 15 residues. CDR1 is MNHEY, CDR2 SVGEGT, per germline. The DNA for the CDR3 is TGTGCCAGCAGTGACCGGGGGGGTCCCTCTGAGGAGCAGTTCTTC. It translates to CASSDRGGPSEEQFF.

The chain recombines TRBV12-3 or TRBV12-4 with TRBJ1-1, with unresolved D. The CDR3 totals 13 residues. Trimming removed 3 bases from V and 2 bases from J, with 7 bases in between. The CDR3 region is CASSFVQNTEAFF. As DNA, the CDR3 is TGTGCCAGCAGTTTTGTACAAAACACTGAAGCTTTCTTT.